Each of the 24 T cell receptor beta chains below was sequenced from the same sample in a study of blood T cell repertoires in COVID-19. The method was immunoSEQ multiplex PCR; TCRdb's version includes in-frame clones alone and lacks a portion of them. Of about 35,000 clones in the sample, roughly 78% are singletons; the top ten hold approximately 40%. The sequencing sample was made of peripheral blood. These receptors were taken from a man aged 80 or over with active or convalescent COVID-19.

The V call is TRBV11-2, the J call TRBJ1-4; D is possibly TRBD1 (6 bases). The CDR3 contains 15 residues. Trimming removed 5 bases from V and 3 bases from J, with 13 bases in between. Germline V gene data show CDR1 as SGHAT and CDR2 as FQNNGV. The CDR3 region is CASSQGRGSNEKLFF. CDR3 in DNA: TGTGCCAGCAGCCAAGGCAGGGGATCTAATGAAAAACTGTTTTTT.

The chain couples TRBV15 to TRBJ1-5, with D tentatively TRBD1 (5 bases). The CDR3 covers 18 residues. V was shortened by 5 bases and J by 2 bases, with 22 bases between the two germline ends. Germline CDR1 LNHNV, CDR2 YYDKDF (reference sequence). The DNA for the CDR3 is TGTGCCACCAGCGGACGGTTCAGAGGGGCGGGAGGCAATCAGCCCCAGCATTTT. It yields the protein CATSGRFRGAGGNQPQHF.

The chain combines TRBV6-5 with TRBJ2-7, with a tentative D call TRBD1 (5 bases). Trimming pared 6 bases from V and 3 bases from J, leaving 18 bases between. The CDR3 runs to 15 residues. Per germline, CDR1 MNHEY and CDR2 SVGAGI. DNA of the CDR3: TGTGCCAGCAGCGACGGTCTGGGGCAGAGCTACGAGCAGTACTTC. This codes for CASSDGLGQSYEQYF.

J is TRBJ2-5 and V is TRBV27; D is unresolved. Trimming removed 2 bases at V and 5 bases at J, with 15 bases between. CDR1 and CDR2 (germline): MNHEY, SMNVEV (reference sequence). The CDR3 has 15 amino acids. In nucleotides, the CDR3 is TGTGCCAGCAGTTTAAGGAGTGGGTTATGGGAGACCCAGTACTTC. Protein product: CASSLRSGLWETQYF.

The gene calls are TRBV19 and TRBJ2-1; 7 bases agree with TRBD2. The germline gives CDR1 LNHDA, CDR2 SQIVND (reference sequence). The CDR3 contains 15 residues. Trimming at V came to 3 bases and at J to 2 bases, leaving 4 bases not matched to a gene. The CDR3 DNA reads TGTGCCAGTAGTATTGGACTAGGGGCCTACAATGAGCAGTTCTTC. Translating gives CASSIGLGAYNEQFF.

The rearrangement links TRBV19 to TRBJ2-4, with a tentative D call TRBD1 (5 bases). The germline gives CDR1 LNHDA, CDR2 SQIVND (reference sequence). V was clipped by 1 base and J by 6 bases, with 16 bases between them. CDR3 length: 16 residues. The CDR3 is CASSIGKGVSGNIQYF. The CDR3 nucleotides are TGTGCCAGTAGTATAGGGAAAGGGGTCTCGGGAAACATTCAGTACTTC.

The chain joins TRBV3-1 (or the pseudogene TRBV3-2) to TRBJ2-2, with D perhaps matching TRBD2 (5 bases). The CDR3 loop spans 14 amino acids. V gave up 4 bases and J gave up 7 bases, with 13 bases separating them. From germline, CDR1 is LGHDT and CDR2 YNNKEL (reference sequence). The CDR3 loop is CASSRSEVDGELFF. DNA for the CDR3: TGTGCCAGCAGCCGTAGCGAGGTCGACGGGGAGCTGTTTTTT.

This chain uses TRBV9 with TRBJ2-1; D call uncertain. V was shortened by 5 bases and J by 4 bases, with 7 bases between the two germline ends. This CDR3 has 12 amino acids. Per the germline V gene, CDR1 is SGDLS and CDR2 is YYNGEE. CDR3 amino acids: CASSASYNEQFF. CDR3 DNA sequence: TGTGCCAGCAGTGCTAGTTACAATGAGCAGTTCTTC.

The V call is TRBV18, the J call TRBJ1-1; D is unresolved. Trimming took off 5 bases at V and 2 bases at J, with 15 bases between the two ends. The CDR3 is 15 amino acids. Germline-derived CDR1 and CDR2 are KGHSH and LQKENI. CDR3 protein: CASSSQEGGNTEAFF. The CDR3 coding sequence is TGTGCCAGCTCATCGCAGGAGGGCGGAAACACTGAAGCTTTCTTT.

This sequence joins TRBV27 and TRBJ1-1; tentative D call: TRBD1 (5 bases). Germline CDR1 is MNHEY and CDR2 is SMNVEV (reference sequence). The CDR3 loop spans 13 amino acids. The germline V and J ends were trimmed by 0 bases and 8 bases, with 10 bases remaining between them. The CDR3 spells CASSLSKGWEAFF. The CDR3, as DNA: TGTGCCAGCAGTTTATCGAAGGGGTGGGAAGCTTTCTTT.

CDR3 protein: CATSRPTGTGANVLTF. CDR3 sequence (DNA): TGTGCCACCAGCAGACCAACAGGGACTGGGGCCAACGTCCTGACTTTC. The V gene is TRBV15, the J gene TRBJ2-6; weak D call: TRBD1 (6 bases). The CDR3 runs 16 residues. Germline V gene sequence: CDR1 LNHNV, CDR2 YYDKDF (reference sequence). V was trimmed by 2 bases and J by 2 bases, leaving 10 bases between them.

V and J are TRBV7-9 and TRBJ1-1, with D uncertain. The V gene's germline CDR1 is SEHNR and CDR2 FQNEAQ (reference sequence). Trimming pared 5 bases from V and 3 bases from J, leaving 13 bases between. This CDR3 is 14 amino acids long. CDR3 amino acids: CASSLPNLDTEAFF. The CDR3, as DNA: TGTGCCAGCAGCCTACCTAATTTGGACACTGAAGCTTTCTTT. Full variable domain (outside the CDR3, taken from reference TRBV7-9 and TRBJ1-1): DTGVSQNPRHKITKRGQNVTFRCDPISEHNRLYWYRQTLGQGPEFLTYFQNEAQLEKSRLLSDRFSAERPKGSFSTLEIQRTEQGDSAMYLCASSLPNLDTEAFFGQGTRLTVV.

The V call is TRBV28, the J call TRBJ2-5, with 7 bases identical to TRBD1. This CDR3 has 14 amino acids. Germline CDR1 reads MDHEN; CDR2 reads SYDVKM. The V gene end was trimmed by 7 bases and the J gene end by 4 bases; junction bases not matched to a gene: 9. CDR3 in DNA: TGTGCCAGCAACCAGGACAGGAACAGAGAGACCCAGTACTTC. Its translation: CASNQDRNRETQYF.

The chain recombines TRBV12-5 with TRBJ2-2; 8 nucleotides line up with TRBD1. Germline V CDR1 and CDR2: LGHNT, FRNRAP. This CDR3 region has 14 residues. The junction had 6 bases not matched to a gene; V was cut back by 7 bases and J by 5 bases. Here the CDR3 reads CASALTGETGELFF. The CDR3 coding sequence is TGTGCTAGTGCCCTGACAGGGGAGACCGGGGAGCTGTTTTTT.

This chain joins TRBV7-3 and TRBJ1-1; 7 bases map to TRBD1. The germline CDR1 and CDR2 sequences are SGHTA and FQGTGA. V trimming: 0 bases; J trimming: 10 bases; junction bases outside the gene matches: 8. This CDR3 comprises 14 residues. CDR3 amino acids: CASSLTPGQRAAFF. The CDR3 DNA sequence: TGTGCCAGCAGCTTAACCCCGGGACAGCGAGCAGCTTTCTTT.

This clone was seen more than once but under ten times. V gene TRBV10-3 combines with J gene TRBJ1-1; 8 nucleotides match TRBD1. This CDR3 has 14 amino acids. Unmatched junction bases numbered 3, after V lost 5 bases and J lost 1 base. Germline lookup yields CDR1 ENHRY and CDR2 SYGVKD. CDR3 residues: CAISLGQENTEAFF. The CDR3 bases are TGTGCCATCAGTTTGGGACAGGAGAACACTGAAGCTTTCTTT.

This chain links TRBV3-1 (or the pseudogene TRBV3-2) with TRBJ2-2, with 7 bases that match TRBD1. Germline loops: CDR1 LGHDT, CDR2 YNNKEL (reference sequence). Losses at the gene ends were 4 bases for V and 5 bases for J; bases not matched to a gene: 7. The CDR3 length is 15 residues. CDR3 bases: TGTGCCAGCAGCCTTGGACAGGCGACGACCGGGGAGCTGTTTTTT. Its translation is CASSLGQATTGELFF.

The chain has TRBV6-2 or TRBV6-3 and TRBJ1-2; TRBD1 matches at 7 bases. CDR1 and CDR2 (germline): MNHEY, SVGEGT. V trimming: 2 bases; J trimming: 3 bases; junction bases outside the gene matches: 0. CDR3 length equals 13 residues. Written as DNA, the CDR3 is TGTGCCAGCAGTTACGACAGGGACTATGGCTACACCTTC. Encoded protein: CASSYDRDYGYTF.

V is TRBV7-2 and J is TRBJ2-2; D may be TRBD1 (7 bases). This CDR3 spans 14 amino acids. The V end lost 6 bases, the J end lost 1 base, and 9 bases lay between the germline ends. CDR1 SGHTA and CDR2 FQGNSA come from the germline V gene. CDR3 nucleotides: TGTGCCAGCAGTCAGGGGGGGAACACCGGGGAGCTGTTTTTT. Encoded protein: CASSQGGNTGELFF.

The V gene is TRBV18, the J gene TRBJ1-1, with TRBD1 identical over 8 bases. The CDR3 has 13 amino acids. Looked up from germline, CDR1 is KGHSH and CDR2 is LQKENI. V shed 3 bases, J shed 11 bases, and the junction held 8 bases outside the gene matches. The DNA of the CDR3 is TGTGCCAGCTCACCTGCGCAGGGGGCCGGCGCTTTCTTT. Translated: CASSPAQGAGAFF.

This rearrangement joins TRBV14 to TRBJ2-7; 7 positions match TRBD1. The germline gives CDR1 SGHDN, CDR2 FVKESK. After removal of 1 base from V and 9 bases from J, the junction contained 12 bases not matched to a gene. The CDR3 loop spans 15 amino acids. CDR3 residues: CASSQGDRPPSGQYF. The CDR3 nucleotides read TGTGCCAGCAGCCAAGGGGACAGACCGCCTTCTGGGCAGTACTTC.

V and J are TRBV12-2 and TRBJ2-7; no check of the table's D call, TRBD2, against the DNA was made. TRBV12-2 is termed a pseudogene. This CDR3 contains 15 residues. CDR3 in amino acids: CASRMKEADRGEQYF. CDR3 nucleotides: TGTGCAAGTCGCATGAAGGAGGCCGACCGAGGGGAGCAGTACTTC.

The V call is TRBV10-2, the J call TRBJ2-6; 7 bases are a match to TRBD2. Germline V gene data show CDR1 as WSHSY and CDR2 as SAAADI. The CDR3 length is 15 residues. Trimming removed 6 bases from V and 1 base from J; junction bases left unmatched: 3. For the CDR3, the DNA is TGCGCCAGCAGGGCGGGGGTATCTGGGGCCAACGTCCTGACTTTC. Protein product: CASRAGVSGANVLTF.

This rearrangement joins TRBV6-2 or TRBV6-3 to TRBJ2-7; the D is unclear. CDR3 length: 15 amino acids. Looked up from germline, CDR1 is MNHEY and CDR2 is SVGEGT. V lost 0 bases to trimming and J lost 5 bases, with 14 bases between them. The CDR3 nucleotides are TGTGCCAGCAGTTACTCGAAAATTCTAATCCACGAGCAGTACTTC. It yields the protein CASSYSKILIHEQYF.